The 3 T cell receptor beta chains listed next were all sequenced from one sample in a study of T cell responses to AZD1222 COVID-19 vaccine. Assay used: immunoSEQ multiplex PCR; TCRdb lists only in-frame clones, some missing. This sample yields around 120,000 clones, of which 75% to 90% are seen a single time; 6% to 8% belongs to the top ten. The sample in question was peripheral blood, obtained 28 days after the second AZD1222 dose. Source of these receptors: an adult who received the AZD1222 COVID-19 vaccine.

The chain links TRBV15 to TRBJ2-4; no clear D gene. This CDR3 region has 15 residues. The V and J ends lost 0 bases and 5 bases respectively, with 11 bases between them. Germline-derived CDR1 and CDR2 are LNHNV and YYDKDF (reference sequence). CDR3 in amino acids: CATSRDAYKENIQYF. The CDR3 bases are TGTGCCACCAGCAGAGATGCCTATAAGGAAAACATTCAGTACTTC.

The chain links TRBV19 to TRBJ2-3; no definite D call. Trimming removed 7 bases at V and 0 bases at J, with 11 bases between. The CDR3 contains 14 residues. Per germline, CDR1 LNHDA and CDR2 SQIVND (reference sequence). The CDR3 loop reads CASTSPSSTDTQYF. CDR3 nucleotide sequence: TGTGCCAGTACCTCACCGTCTAGCACAGATACGCAGTATTTT.

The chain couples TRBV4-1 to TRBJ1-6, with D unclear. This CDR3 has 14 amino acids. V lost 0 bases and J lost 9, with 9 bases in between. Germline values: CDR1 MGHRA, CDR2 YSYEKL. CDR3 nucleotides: TGCGCCAGCAGCCAAGACAAAGGCCTTTCACCCCTCCACTTT. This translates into CASSQDKGLSPLHF.